This is a list of T cell receptor beta chains from one sample in a study of a mutant IDH1 vaccine in newly diagnosed glioma. The assay was immunoSEQ multiplex PCR, and TCRdb's table has in-frame clones only and misses some. Among 40,000 or so clones listed, just over 90% were seen once. The antigens these receptors bind are not known. Material: PBMCs, obtained from a glioma patient whose treatment included an IDH1 peptide vaccine. The origin of the receptors is a man aged 50-60 years with glioma. CDR3s include the opening cysteine and the closing phenylalanine or tryptophan. Fields, in order: CDR3 protein, CDR3 DNA, J gene, clone size, D gene, V gene, CDR3 length. A D gene is named only where the DNA matches it firmly. Expanded clones are given a class, and other clones once, few, many or no size at all.

CASSLGGAVSDTQYF | TGTGCCAGCAGCTTAGGGGGTGCGGTATCAGATACGCAGTATTTT | TRBJ2-3 | - | - | TRBV7-2 | 15
CASSIHTGSGNTIYF | TGTGCCAGTAGTATACATACCGGCTCTGGAAACACCATATATTTT | TRBJ1-3 | - | - | TRBV19 | 15
CSVRKGSSTNEKLFF | TGCAGCGTTAGGAAGGGATCGTCAACTAATGAAAAACTGTTTTTT | TRBJ1-4 | once | - | TRBV29-1 | 15
CASSLDGPTQYF | TGCGCCAGCAGCTTGGATGGCCCGACCCAGTACTTC | TRBJ2-5 | - | - | TRBV5-1 | 12
CASSLTGTGKADTQYF | TGTGCCAGCAGCTTAACCGGGACAGGGAAGGCAGATACGCAGTATTTT | TRBJ2-3 | - | TRBD1 | TRBV7-2 | 16
CASGIAGGQAQYF | TGTGCCAGCGGAATAGCGGGTGGGCAGGCGCAGTATTTT | TRBJ2-3 | - | TRBD2 | TRBV7-3 | 13
CASSPRGSGANVLTF | TGTGCCAGCAGCCCCAGGGGTTCTGGGGCCAACGTCCTGACTTTC | TRBJ2-6 | - | - | TRBV5-6 | 15
CASSLGLAGIYEQYF | TGTGCCAGCAGCCTCGGACTAGCGGGAATCTACGAGCAGTACTTC | TRBJ2-7 | once | TRBD2 | TRBV5-6 | 15
CASSPARAMNTEAFF | TGTGCCAGCTCACCAGCCAGGGCAATGAACACTGAAGCTTTCTTT | TRBJ1-1 | - | - | TRBV18 | 15
CSVGSGGNYGYTF | TGCAGCGTTGGATCGGGAGGGAACTATGGCTACACCTTC | TRBJ1-2 | once | - | TRBV29-1 | 13
CASKHLSNQPQHF | TGTGCCAGCAAACATCTTAGCAATCAGCCCCAGCATTTT | TRBJ1-5 | - | - | TRBV6-1 | 13
CASSFRQGLAGELFF | TGTGCCAGCAGTTTCCGACAGGGGTTAGCCGGGGAGCTGTTTTTT | TRBJ2-2 | - | TRBD1 | TRBV27 | 15
CASSYSAGHYGYTF | TGTGCCAGCAGTTACTCTGCAGGGCACTATGGCTACACCTTC | TRBJ1-2 | - | - | TRBV6-5 | 14
CASSQGLARGGTQYF | TGCGCCAGCAGCCAGGGACTAGCCCGAGGGGGGACCCAGTACTTC | TRBJ2-5 | once | TRBD2 | TRBV4-1 | 15
CASSLGTPNQPQHF | TGCGCCAGCAGCTTGGGGACCCCCAATCAGCCCCAGCATTTT | TRBJ1-5 | once | - | TRBV5-1 | 14
CATRLLPQRVETQYF | TGTGCCACCAGATTATTGCCCCAACGCGTCGAGACCCAGTACTTC | TRBJ2-5 | - | - | TRBV15 | 15
CAWSLTAGRPFF | TGTGCCTGGAGTTTGACGGCGGGTAGGCCGTTCTTC | TRBJ2-1 | few | - | TRBV30 | 12
CASSLDTREQYF | TGTGCCAGCAGCCTAGACACCAGGGAGCAGTACTTC | TRBJ2-7 | - | - | TRBV7-8 | 12
CSVWDHTDTQYF | TGCAGCGTTTGGGACCACACAGATACGCAGTATTTT | TRBJ2-3 | - | - | TRBV29-1 | 12
CASSGGRMSAGELFF | TGTGCCAGTAGTGGTGGGCGGATGTCAGCCGGGGAGCTGTTTTTT | TRBJ2-2 | - | - | TRBV19 | 15
CASSLFHGNNEQFF | TGTGCCAGCAGTTTATTTCACGGGAATAATGAGCAGTTCTTC | TRBJ2-1 | - | - | TRBV28 | 14
CASSPAGGTDTQYF | TGTGCCAGCAGTCCCGCGGGGGGCACAGATACGCAGTATTTT | TRBJ2-3 | - | TRBD2 | TRBV28 | 14
CASSARTAGTSYEQYF | TGTGCCAGCAGCGCCCGAACAGCGGGGACCTCCTACGAGCAGTACTTC | TRBJ2-7 | - | TRBD2 | TRBV7-8 | 16
CASTTGGMNTEAFF | TGTGCCAGCACGACAGGGGGCATGAACACTGAAGCTTTCTTT | TRBJ1-1 | - | TRBD1 | TRBV28 | 14